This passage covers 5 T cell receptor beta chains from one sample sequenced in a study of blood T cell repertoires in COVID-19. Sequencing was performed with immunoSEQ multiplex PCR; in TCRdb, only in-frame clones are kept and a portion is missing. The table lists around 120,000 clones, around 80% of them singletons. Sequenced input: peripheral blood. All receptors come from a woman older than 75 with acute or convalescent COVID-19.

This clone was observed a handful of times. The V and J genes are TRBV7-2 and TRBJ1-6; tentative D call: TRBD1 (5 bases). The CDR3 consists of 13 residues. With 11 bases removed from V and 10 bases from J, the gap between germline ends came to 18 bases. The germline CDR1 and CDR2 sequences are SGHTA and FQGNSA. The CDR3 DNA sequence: TGTGCCTCCTCCGGCCAGGGAGGATCACCCCTCCACTTT. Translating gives CASSGQGGSPLHF.

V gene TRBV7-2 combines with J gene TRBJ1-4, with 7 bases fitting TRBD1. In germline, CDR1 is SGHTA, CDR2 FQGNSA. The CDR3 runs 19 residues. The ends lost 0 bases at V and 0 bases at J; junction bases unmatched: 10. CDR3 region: CASSLAGTEYIATNEKLFF. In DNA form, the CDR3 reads TGTGCCAGCAGCTTAGCCGGGACAGAATATATTGCAACTAATGAAAAACTGTTTTTT.

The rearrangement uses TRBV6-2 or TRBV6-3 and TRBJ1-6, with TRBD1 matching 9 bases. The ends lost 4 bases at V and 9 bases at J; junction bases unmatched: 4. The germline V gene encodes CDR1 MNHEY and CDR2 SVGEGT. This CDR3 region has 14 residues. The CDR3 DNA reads TGTGCCAGCAGTTTACAGGGGGCTGGTTCACCCCTCCACTTT. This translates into CASSLQGAGSPLHF.

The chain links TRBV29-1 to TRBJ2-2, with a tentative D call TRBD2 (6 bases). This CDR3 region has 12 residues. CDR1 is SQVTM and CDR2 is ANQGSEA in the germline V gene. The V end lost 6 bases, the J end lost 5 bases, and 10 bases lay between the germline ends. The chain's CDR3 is CSVQEGTGELFF. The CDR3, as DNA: TGCAGCGTCCAGGAGGGGACCGGGGAGCTGTTTTTT.

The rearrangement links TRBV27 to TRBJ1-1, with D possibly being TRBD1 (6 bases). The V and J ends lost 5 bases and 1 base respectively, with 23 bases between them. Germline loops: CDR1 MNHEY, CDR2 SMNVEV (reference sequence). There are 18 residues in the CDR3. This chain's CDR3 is CASSRIGGSTGRNTEAFF. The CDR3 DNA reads TGTGCCAGCAGTCGAATCGGTGGAAGTACAGGGAGGAACACTGAAGCTTTCTTT.